The 32 T cell receptor beta chains given below trace back to one sample, sequenced in a study of cytomegalovirus exposure and HLA in healthy donors. PCR used 60 Vbeta primers and 13 Jbeta primers. Profiling relied on immunoSEQ multiplex PCR, and the TCRdb table lists in-frame clones only, not all of them. This sample has about 64,000 clones; 65% to 90% occur once, and the top ten carry around a tenth. The sample taken for sequencing was PBMCs. These receptors were obtained from a female donor in good health and CMV-seronegative.

This clone has more than one count but fewer than ten. This chain links TRBV2 with TRBJ1-2; the D gene is possibly TRBD1 (5 bases). Trimming left V 7 bases short and J 5 bases short, with 14 bases between. This CDR3 contains 13 residues. Germline-derived CDR1 and CDR2 are SNHLY and FYNNEI. The CDR3 DNA sequence: TGTGCCAGCAACCAGGGTCCGGAGTATGGCTACACCTTC. It encodes CASNQGPEYGYTF.

The chain has TRBV2 and TRBJ2-3, with 9 bases fitting TRBD2. The CDR3 runs to 15 residues. V lost 5 bases, J lost 2 bases, and 5 bases stayed unmatched. Looked up from germline, CDR1 is SNHLY and CDR2 is FYNNEI. The CDR3 spells CASSKTSGYTDTQYF. The CDR3 region has the DNA TGTGCCAGCAGTAAGACTAGCGGTTACACAGATACGCAGTATTTT.

The chain's CDR3 is CASSLGGASRVKETQYF. CDR3 coding DNA: TGTGCCAGCAGCTTAGGGGGGGCTAGCAGGGTGAAAGAGACCCAGTACTTC. J is TRBJ2-5 and V is TRBV5-4, with D tentatively TRBD2 (7 bases). Germline CDR1 reads SGHNT; CDR2 reads YYREEE (reference sequence). The V and J ends lost 2 bases and 3 bases respectively, with 20 bases between them. This CDR3 comprises 17 residues.

The V call is TRBV4-3, the J call TRBJ1-2, with D uncertain. This CDR3 region has 17 residues. V gave up 0 bases and J gave up 3 bases, with 17 bases separating them. Germline loops: CDR1 LGHNA, CDR2 YSLEER. CDR3 loop: CASSQDRTQALYYGYTF. CDR3 DNA sequence: TGCGCCAGCAGCCAAGACCGAACGCAAGCTCTCTACTATGGCTACACCTTC.

The genes are TRBV19 and TRBJ1-4; 9 bases align to TRBD1. V gave up 11 bases and J gave up 7 bases; unmatched junction bases: 5. Germline V gives CDR1 LNHDA, CDR2 SQIVND (reference sequence). The CDR3 is 12 residues long. The CDR3 loop reads CACGTGFEKLFF. CDR3 in DNA: TGTGCCTGCGGGACAGGGTTTGAAAAACTGTTTTTT.

The gene calls are TRBV25-1 and TRBJ1-1; weak D call: TRBD1 (6 bases). Germline V CDR1 and CDR2: MGHDK, SYGVNS. Trimming removed 3 bases from V and 1 base from J, with 9 bases in between. The CDR3 totals 14 residues. CDR3 sequence: CASSDLGANTEAFF. In nucleotides, the CDR3 is TGTGCCAGCAGTGACTTGGGGGCGAACACTGAAGCTTTCTTT.

In its sample, this clone ranks as medium-sized. V and J are TRBV7-9 and TRBJ2-7, with 9 bases lining up with TRBD2. CDR3 size: 17 residues. V shed 6 bases, J shed 6 bases, and the junction held 18 bases outside the gene matches. The germline V gene encodes CDR1 SEHNR and CDR2 FQNEAQ (reference sequence). The CDR3 here is CASSKGGGASAGREQYF. The CDR3 coding sequence is TGTGCCAGCAGTAAGGGCGGGGGGGCCTCGGCGGGTCGCGAGCAGTACTTC.

The chain links TRBV2 to TRBJ2-2; 13 positions match TRBD2. The CDR3 loop spans 18 amino acids. Trimming cost V 7 bases and J 7 bases; bases outside gene matches: 15. Germline V gene lookup returns CDR1 SNHLY and CDR2 FYNNEI. The CDR3, as DNA: TGTGCCAGCACCCCCCAACCCACTAGCGGGAGGGCCGGCGGGGAGCTGTTTTTT. As protein: CASTPQPTSGRAGGELFF.

Written as DNA, the CDR3 is TGTGCCAGCACCAACAGTTACGAGCAGTACTTC. It is translated as CASTNSYEQYF. The chain has TRBV5-5 and TRBJ2-7; D call uncertain. Trimming took off 6 bases at V and 4 bases at J, with 8 bases between the two ends. The germline CDR1 and CDR2 sequences are SGHKS and YYEKEE (reference sequence). The CDR3 is made up of 11 amino acids.

The CDR3 sequence is CASRCRCAVPLNEQFF. In DNA, the CDR3 is TGTGCAAGTCGCTGCCGTTGCGCGGTACCCCTCAATGAGCAGTTCTTC. The chain has TRBV12-2 and TRBJ2-1; the DNA was not used to check the table's D call, TRBD2. TRBV12-2 is a known pseudogene. The CDR3 totals 16 residues.

This chain connects TRBV5-1 to TRBJ2-1, with 14 bases identical to TRBD2. The CDR3 has 15 residues. V gave up 3 bases and J gave up 8 bases; unmatched junction bases: 4. Germline lookup yields CDR1 SGHRS and CDR2 YFSETQ. CDR3 amino acids: CASSWGLAGEYEQFF. The CDR3 nucleotides are TGCGCCAGCAGCTGGGGACTAGCGGGAGAGTATGAGCAGTTCTTC. Full variable domain (outside the CDR3, taken from reference TRBV5-1 and TRBJ2-1): KAGVTQTPRYLIKTRGQQVTLSCSPISGHRSVSWYQQTPGQGLQFLFEYFSETQRNKGNFPGRFSGRQFSNSRSEMNVSTLELGDSALYLCASSWGLAGEYEQFFGPGTRLTVL.

The CDR3, as DNA: TGTGCCAGCAGCCAACTAGCGGGGGGGCAAGGGGAGCTGTTTTTT. Translating it yields CASSQLAGGQGELFF. The chain couples TRBV27 to TRBJ2-2, with 13 bases identical to TRBD2. The length of the CDR3 is 15 residues. Germline CDR1 reads MNHEY; CDR2 reads SMNVEV (reference sequence). Trimming at V came to 6 bases and at J to 8 bases, leaving 6 bases not matched to a gene.

This sequence joins TRBV28 and TRBJ2-1; TRBD2 matches at 8 bases. The CDR3 has 16 amino acids. V lost 5 bases, J lost 3 bases, and 9 bases stayed unmatched. Germline assignment: CDR1 MDHEN and CDR2 SYDVKM. The CDR3 loop reads CASSPGGRPLYNEQFF. CDR3 sequence (DNA): TGTGCCAGCAGTCCTGGCGGGAGGCCACTCTACAATGAGCAGTTCTTC.

The chain employs TRBV7-8 and TRBJ1-5, with a possible D match to TRBD1 (6 bases). This CDR3 region has 15 residues. Trimming removed 5 bases at V and 5 bases at J, with 16 bases between. Germline CDR1 reads SGHVS; CDR2 reads FQNEAQ. DNA of the CDR3: TGTGCCAGCAGCCCCGGGGACACCCACCATCAGCCCCAGCATTTT. Residues: CASSPGDTHHQPQHF.

The rearrangement links TRBV5-1 to TRBJ2-2; D is possibly TRBD2 (5 bases). This CDR3 spans 19 amino acids. V was shortened by 0 bases and J by 4 bases, with 22 bases between the two germline ends. Germline V gene lookup returns CDR1 SGHRS and CDR2 YFSETQ. CDR3 sequence (DNA): TGCGCCAGCAGCTTGGTGCCAGCGGAAGGGCCCCGGAGCACCGGGGAGCTGTTTTTT. Its protein product is CASSLVPAEGPRSTGELFF.

The chain joins TRBV5-4 to TRBJ2-2; a possible D gene is TRBD1 (6 bases). The CDR3 totals 16 residues. Trimming stripped 3 bases from V and 3 bases from J, with 15 bases between. Per germline, CDR1 SGHNT and CDR2 YYREEE (reference sequence). The CDR3 here is CASSSYRVGDTGELFF. The CDR3 DNA reads as TGTGCCAGCAGCTCGTACAGGGTTGGGGACACCGGGGAGCTGTTTTTT.

V usage is TRBV9 and J usage is TRBJ2-1; TRBD1 matches 10 bases. CDR1 is SGDLS and CDR2 is YYNGEE in the germline V gene. The CDR3 spans 16 residues. J gave up 6 bases and V 4 bases, and 10 bases lay outside the gene matches. The CDR3 loop is CASSPFSGTGVNEQFF. CDR3 nucleotide sequence: TGTGCCAGCAGCCCTTTCTCCGGGACAGGGGTCAATGAGCAGTTCTTC.

This clone was picked up a small number of times. V is TRBV21-1 and J is TRBJ1-5. TRBV21-1 is assigned pseudogene status. The CDR3 runs 15 residues. The CDR3 DNA follows: TGTGCCAGCAGCTATGGACTGCATAGCAATCAGCCCCAGCATTTT. Translating it yields CASSYGLHSNQPQHF.

This clone appeared a few times. V and J are TRBV6-6 and TRBJ2-3; 7 bases line up with TRBD2. With V trimmed by 10 bases and J by 1 base, 8 bases remained unmatched. The CDR3 runs to 14 residues. Germline CDR1 and CDR2: MNHNY and SVGAGI (reference sequence). The DNA for the CDR3 is TGTGCCACCCGGACCCGGGGGGGCACAGATACGCAGTATTTT. Translation gives CATRTRGGTDTQYF.

As DNA, the CDR3 is TGTGCCAGCGGCCTAGGACAGGGGAACACCGGGGAGCTGTTTTTT. Protein sequence: CASGLGQGNTGELFF. The chain recombines TRBV7-9 with TRBJ2-2, with 8 bases aligning to TRBD1. V lost 8 bases to trimming and J lost 1 base; unmatched junction nucleotides: 6. This CDR3 is 15 amino acids long. The germline V gene has CDR1 SEHNR and CDR2 FQNEAQ (reference sequence).

The CDR3 nucleotides read TGTGCCAGCAGTTTCGCCGGACAGGGGAGAGCGTCTGGAAACACCATATATTTT. Translated: CASSFAGQGRASGNTIYF. This chain connects TRBV28 to TRBJ1-3; 9 bases agree with TRBD1. The CDR3 runs to 18 residues. Germline CDR1 and CDR2: MDHEN and SYDVKM. With 3 bases clipped from V and 1 base from J, the junction kept 10 bases outside the gene matches.

The J gene is TRBJ2-7, the V gene TRBV27, with 13 positions matching TRBD2. CDR1 MNHEY and CDR2 SMNVEV come from the germline V gene (reference sequence). CDR3 length: 14 residues. Trimming at V came to 3 bases and at J to 7 bases, leaving 3 bases not matched to a gene. CDR3 coding DNA: TGTGCCAGCAGTTTGACTAGCGGGAGGAATGAGCAGTACTTC. This encodes CASSLTSGRNEQYF.

This chain connects TRBV18 to TRBJ1-4; D gene uncertain. The germline V and J ends were trimmed by 3 bases and 6 bases, with 14 bases remaining between them. The germline V gene has CDR1 KGHSH and CDR2 LQKENI. This CDR3 is 15 amino acids long. The CDR3 loop is CASSPAGQSHEKLFF. The CDR3 DNA sequence: TGTGCCAGCTCACCTGCGGGTCAGTCTCATGAAAAACTGTTTTTT.

The chain has TRBV28 and TRBJ2-1; 8 positions agree with TRBD1. From germline, CDR1 is MDHEN and CDR2 SYDVKM. The ends lost 2 bases at V and 4 bases at J; junction bases unmatched: 13. The CDR3 extends over 18 amino acids. As DNA, the CDR3 is TGTGCCAGCAGTTTACCGGGACAGGTGAGAAGGCCATACAATGAGCAGTTCTTC. As protein: CASSLPGQVRRPYNEQFF.

The chain carries TRBV2 and TRBJ2-7, with 7 positions matching TRBD1. CDR3 length: 16 amino acids. CDR1 is SNHLY, CDR2 FYNNEI, per germline. Trimming at V came to 2 bases and at J to 0 bases, leaving 7 bases not matched to a gene. The CDR3 nucleotides read TGTGCCAGCAGTGAACCGGGGACAGAAAGCTCCTACGAGCAGTACTTC. This sequence encodes CASSEPGTESSYEQYF.

The sample holds a few counts of this clone. This chain connects TRBV2 to TRBJ1-5, with D possibly TRBD1 on 6 matching bases. Trimming pared 3 bases from V and 6 bases from J, leaving 9 bases between. The CDR3 covers 13 residues. In germline, CDR1 is SNHLY, CDR2 FYNNEI. The CDR3 coding sequence is TGTGCCAGCAGTGACAGGGGCGGTCAGCCCCAGCATTTT. It translates to CASSDRGGQPQHF.

This chain connects TRBV10-3 to TRBJ1-3; 8 bases map to TRBD1. The V gene's germline CDR1 is ENHRY and CDR2 SYGVKD. The CDR3 extends over 14 amino acids. The V gene end was trimmed by 11 bases and the J gene end by 2 bases; junction bases not matched to a gene: 8. This chain's CDR3 is CAVLKTGAGNTIYF. CDR3 bases: TGTGCCGTCCTAAAGACAGGGGCTGGAAACACCATATATTTT.

The chain joins TRBV4-2 to TRBJ1-1, with 8 bases fitting TRBD1. J gave up 0 bases and V 4 bases, and 13 bases lay outside the gene matches. CDR1 LGHNA and CDR2 YNFKEQ come from the germline V gene. The CDR3 extends over 18 amino acids. Here the CDR3 reads CASSPIIQGGGMNTEAFF. The CDR3 DNA follows: TGTGCCAGCAGCCCGATAATACAGGGGGGGGGCATGAACACTGAAGCTTTCTTT.

The chain combines TRBV18 with TRBJ1-3, with D unclear. There are 15 residues in the CDR3. V lost 4 bases and J 0 bases, leaving 10 bases between the germline ends. Per the germline V gene, CDR1 is KGHSH and CDR2 is LQKENI. The CDR3 region is CASSLESPSGNTIYF. Here the CDR3 DNA reads TGTGCCAGCTCACTCGAGAGCCCCTCTGGAAACACCATATATTTT.

V and J are TRBV4-3 and TRBJ2-3, with TRBD2 matching over 10 bases. CDR1 and CDR2 from the germline V gene are LGHNA and YSLEER. V was pared by 0 bases and J by 3 bases, with 6 bases of the junction left unmatched. There are 17 residues in the CDR3. The CDR3 reads CASSQEGLADRTDTQYF. The CDR3 DNA reads as TGCGCCAGCAGCCAAGAAGGACTAGCGGATCGGACAGATACGCAGTATTTT.

This chain links TRBV7-8 with TRBJ2-7; 10 bases fit TRBD1. Germline-derived CDR1 and CDR2 are SGHVS and FQNEAQ. The CDR3 is made up of 12 amino acids. The V segment lost 5 bases and the J segment 10 bases; nucleotides outside the gene matches: 5. CDR3 nucleotides: TGTGCCAGCAGCCCAGACAGGGGGCACCAGTACTTC. This encodes CASSPDRGHQYF.

The CDR3 region is CASSPWGTDSLEQYF. As DNA, the CDR3 is TGTGCCAGCAGCCCCTGGGGGACAGACAGCCTGGAGCAGTACTTC. The chain recombines TRBV5-8 with TRBJ2-7; TRBD1 agrees at 7 bases. Trimming removed 4 bases from V and 7 bases from J; junction bases left unmatched: 14. The V gene's germline CDR1 is SGHTS and CDR2 YDEGEE. The CDR3 loop spans 15 amino acids.